The source of this TCR beta chain is a study of neurological immune-mediated disorders (dated by TCRdb to between 2018 and 2021). Some background on the complete study: Among the approximately 35 multiple sclerosis patients, relapsing-remitting MS accounted for about 31 and secondary progressive MS accounted for 3. The cohort comprised 68 subjects: some 15 HAM/TSP patients, around 34 multiple sclerosis patients and about 20 healthy controls. Alongside PBMC samples, the set of some 98 TCR-beta libraries contained longitudinal samples, technical triplicates, and paired CD4+ and CD8+ T-cell subsets that had been sorted. Peripheral blood TCR-beta repertoires from HTLV-I-associated myelopathy (HAM/TSP) patients, multiple sclerosis patients and healthy controls were compared by UMI-based sequencing. Overall results and qualifications from the work: Repertoires from 18 of 34 MS patients were grouped by phylogenetic analysis into a cluster of related CDR3 sequences, suggesting a possible repertoire-level signature. Expanded clones from different subjects shared no identical CDR3 amino acid sequences, which suggests that TCR-beta repertoires were private in all groups. No clinical or MRI features were associated with the MS cluster, and the authors said that larger cohorts are needed. The highest TCR clonal expansion was observed in HAM/TSP patients, whereas the lowest was observed in MS patients, even when compared with healthy controls.

Unsorted PBMC libraries were generated from 2 million PBMCs stored in RNAlater at -80 °C until RNA extraction. Multiple sclerosis patients were enrolled in a US clinical protocol under which disease progression was evaluated by magnetic resonance imaging. Peripheral blood underwent Ficoll-Hypaque density gradient centrifugation to isolate PBMCs, which were then cryopreserved in liquid nitrogen. cDNA was synthesized by template-switch 5'RACE using a primer carrying a 10-nucleotide random unique molecular identifier by which each TCR transcript was tagged. Every sequencing run covered 15-18 subjects and yielded more than 180 million TCR-beta sequences. The RNeasy kit was used to extract total RNA. Using the KAPA Real-time Library Amplification kit, TCR-beta VDJ regions were amplified with primers for the TCR constant region and the 5'RACE anchor. A first PCR added sample indexes and Illumina adaptors, after which a second PCR increased the library yield. The roughly 650 bp TCR product was size-selected on a 2% E-gel SizeSelection system after Ampure bead purification. Before pooling, libraries had their quality checked on a Bioanalyzer, their concentration measured with Qubit, and their quantity determined with the Kapa Library Quantification kit. An Illumina HiSeq 2500 sequenced the libraries paired-end 2 x 150 bp. To increase sequence diversity, roughly 24-32% phiX was spiked into each library pool. From the authors' description of their analysis: The UMI-based MiGEC pipeline processed quality-filtered reads and removed over 85% of raw TCR sequences during error correction. VDJ genes were aligned to IMGT germline references, and clonotypes were defined by unique CDR3 amino acid sequence plus V-J genes. Clonal expansion, Shannon diversity and CDR3 relatedness (CalcPairwiseDistances, ClusterSamples) were evaluated with VDJtools, and phylogenetic trees were built with CLCbio workbench. A clone was classed as expanded if it had 8 or more unique UMIs, a cutoff based on coefficient-of-variation modelling across technical triplicates. TCRdb reworked the public reads: Q25 trimming with fastp, MiXCR clone assembly, productive beta chains retained. Each entry merges the rows of one CDR3 protein and shows their most common DNA and genes. V and J calls and clone size were set by TCRdb, not the authors. The sample has 70,000 or so distinct CDR3 sequences on record, 5.2% of them singletons. The ten most abundant clones make up approximately 2.6% of the sample.

A word on this clonotype: Its recognized antigen is unknown. Base-call qualities are not available, and no considerably larger clone is one nucleotide away.

The sequence was collected from a woman aged 25 to 39 with multiple sclerosis. The sequenced sample consisted of PBMCs.

The nucleotides read TGCAGTGCTACAGACGGGGTCACGCAGTATTTT. It encodes CSATDGVTQYF. The rearrangement joined TRBV20-1 to TRBJ2-3; TRBD2 is a possible D gene, resting on 5 matching bases. The germline V gene (reference sequence) sets CDR1 to DFQATT and CDR2 to SNEGSKA. The V and J ends are trimmed by 4 bases and 9 bases, leaving 11 bases between them. From its cysteine to its phenylalanine, the CDR3 spans 11 amino acids. The entry retains the CDR3 DNA only, 33 bases that are in frame from base 1.